This entry lists 4 T cell receptor beta chains sequenced from one sample in a study of T cells in Graves' hyperthyroidism and ophthalmopathy. Amplification yielded TCR beta CDR3 regions, with RNA transcripts as the source. The HTBI primer set drove a first-round RT-PCR of the TCR CDR3. TCRdb called the multiplex PCR reads again in MiXCR, with one record for every CDR3 protein. The sample contains approximately 870,000 distinct CDR3 sequences, about 38% of which appear only once. The sequenced material came from blood. The origin of the receptors is a man aged 18 to 35 with Graves' hyperthyroidism.

This clonotype was picked up many times. This chain uses TRBV7-8 with TRBJ1-1; D is perhaps TRBD1 (5 bases). Germline CDR1 SGHVS, CDR2 FQNEAQ. The CDR3 has 13 residues. The ends were cut back, 0 bases at V and 7 bases at J, with 9 bases in the middle. DNA for the CDR3: TGTGCCAGCAGCTTAGCGGGGGGTGGTGAAGCTTTCTTT. Translating it yields CASSLAGGGEAFF.

This clonotype was seen many times. The chain combines TRBV2 with TRBJ1-1, with D uncertain. Germline CDR1 SNHLY, CDR2 FYNNEI. The germline V and J ends were trimmed by 8 bases and 1 base, with 11 bases remaining between them. The CDR3 consists of 13 residues. The CDR3 DNA follows: TGTGCCAGCCTTGACACGAGGAACACTGAAGCTTTCTTT. Protein sequence: CASLDTRNTEAFF. Looking up the rest from reference TRBV2 and TRBJ1-1 gives the full variable domain: EPEVTQTPSHQVTQMGQEVILRCVPISNHLYFYWYRQILGQKVEFLVSFYNNEISEKSEIFDDQFSVERPDGSNFTLKIRSTKLEDSAMYFCASLDTRNTEAFFGQGTRLTVV.

In this sample, this clonotype turned up many times. The chain recombines TRBV2 with TRBJ1-4, with 8 bases that match TRBD1. CDR3 length equals 14 residues. The V segment lost 4 bases and the J segment 7 bases; nucleotides outside the gene matches: 5. Germline loops: CDR1 SNHLY, CDR2 FYNNEI. CDR3 amino acids: CASSGGQGGEKLFF. In DNA, the CDR3 is TGTGCCAGCAGTGGAGGACAGGGAGGTGAAAAACTGTTTTTT.

The chain combines TRBV6-4 with TRBJ2-5; D unresolved. V was trimmed by 5 bases and J by 1 base, leaving 17 bases between them. The CDR3 spans 16 residues. Germline V gene sequence: CDR1 MRHNA, CDR2 SNTAGT. CDR3 in amino acids: CASSKISTVPQETQYF. CDR3 coding DNA: TGTGCCAGCAGTAAAATTTCGACGGTGCCCCAAGAGACCCAGTACTTC.